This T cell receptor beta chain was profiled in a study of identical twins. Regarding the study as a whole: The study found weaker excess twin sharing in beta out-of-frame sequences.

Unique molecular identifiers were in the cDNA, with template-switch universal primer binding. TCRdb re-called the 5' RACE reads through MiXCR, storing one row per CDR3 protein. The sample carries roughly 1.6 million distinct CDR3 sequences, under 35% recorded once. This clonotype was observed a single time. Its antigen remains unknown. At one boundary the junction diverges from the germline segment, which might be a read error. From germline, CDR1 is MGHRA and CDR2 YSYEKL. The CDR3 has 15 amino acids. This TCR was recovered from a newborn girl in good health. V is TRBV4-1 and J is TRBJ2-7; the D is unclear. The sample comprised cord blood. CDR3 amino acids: CASSQRLPSSYEQSF. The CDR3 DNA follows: TGCGCCAGCAGCCAGCGACTTCCGAGCTCCTACGAGCAGTCCTTC.